The 4 T cell receptor beta chains listed next were all sequenced from one sample in a study of response to subunit inactivated influenza vaccine. MiXCR was run by TCRdb on the RT-PCR reads, yielding one entry per CDR3 protein. The data contain hundreds of thousands of distinct CDR3 sequences, 14% of them singletons. The source material was PBMCs from blood, sampled roughly 2 weeks before vaccination. The source is a man aged 50 or older who received an inactivated influenza vaccine.

This clonotype was observed a few times. This chain uses TRBV4-3 with TRBJ2-6; no firm D call. Trimming shortened V by 0 bases and J by 2 bases, and 8 bases separated the two germline ends. The CDR3 is made up of 16 amino acids. Per germline, CDR1 LGHNA and CDR2 YSLEER. The CDR3 nucleotides are TGCGCCAGCAGCCAAGACGAGTCCACTGGGGCCAACGTCCTGACTTTC. The encoded protein is CASSQDESTGANVLTF.

Points on this clonotype: Given a much more abundant clone one base away, this may be a read error. The CDR3 does not close with the conserved phenylalanine or tryptophan, likely indicating a read error. This sequence joins TRBV9 and TRBJ2-5; no definite D call. Trimming removed 2 bases from V and 4 bases from J, with 12 bases in between. Germline loops: CDR1 SGDLS, CDR2 YYNGEE. The CDR3 runs to 14 residues. The CDR3 is CASSVGSLGETQYV. In DNA form, the CDR3 reads TGTGCCAGCAGCGTCGGTAGCCTTGGAGAGACCCAGTACGTC.

This chain joins TRBV4-2 and TRBJ2-1, with D perhaps matching TRBD2 (5 bases). Trimming cost V 0 bases and J 3 bases, with 12 bases left between them. In germline, CDR1 is LGHNA, CDR2 YNFKEQ. This CDR3 contains 16 residues. CDR3 DNA sequence: TGTGCCAGCAGCCAAGAAAGGAGCGGTAGCTACAATGAGCAGTTCTTC. Its translation is CASSQERSGSYNEQFF.

In its sample, this clonotype was seen a few times. The V gene is TRBV7-2, the J gene TRBJ2-1, with TRBD1 matching 9 bases. Per the germline V gene, CDR1 is SGHTA and CDR2 is FQGNSA. The CDR3 runs to 13 residues. J was trimmed by 11 bases and V by 5 bases; bases with no gene match: 7. DNA for the CDR3: TGTGCCAGCAGCGATCGTGGACAGGGGAAGCAGTTCTTC. This translates into CASSDRGQGKQFF.